Detailed here is one T cell receptor (beta chain). The J segment lost 0 bases and the V segment lost 6 bases, leaving 5 bases of the junction unmatched. The CDR3 consists of 14 residues. CDR1 and CDR2 (germline): SQVTM, ANQGSEA. The sample is drawn from a study of cytotoxic CD8 clonotypes in ibrutinib-treated CLL. As for the study in general: The cohort had around 10 relapsed/refractory and fewer than 16 treatment-naive patients, 17 IGHV unmutated.

Assay: immunoSEQ multiplex PCR; the TCRdb copy retains only in-frame clones and omits some. In the table there are about 310,000 clones, about 80% of which are singletons. TCR beta libraries used 2 to 2.5 micrograms of genomic DNA from cryopreserved PBMCs. The material was PBMCs, obtained before ibrutinib treatment. The receptor was derived from a human donor with chronic lymphocytic leukemia. The chain recombines TRBV29-1 with TRBJ1-5; 7 bases agree with TRBD1. The CDR3 spells CSVWTGYSNQPQHF. The DNA for the CDR3 is TGCAGCGTCTGGACAGGCTATAGCAATCAGCCCCAGCATTTT.